What follows describes a single T cell receptor beta chain. Its antigen is still unknown. There are no base qualities to consult, and no much larger clone falls within one base. TCRbeta CDR3 regions were amplified from genomic DNA by means of the immunoSEQ Assay, a bias-controlled multiplex PCR. As for the original processing: Nucleated cell counts per sample were estimated from amplification of reference gene primers within the assay. Sequence reads were collapsed and filtered to measure the absolute abundance of every unique TCRbeta CDR3 rearrangement. For each sample, productive Simpson clonality was calculated by taking the square root of Simpson's diversity index across productive rearrangements. TCRdb stores this immuneACCESS table with in-frame sequences only. Part of the clones is absent; in the studies checked, under half of the shortfall reflects unresolved V genes, and no reason is known for the rest. V and J calls and clone size come straight from that table; D and trimming were deduced from the DNA. In this sample the table shows 120,000 or so clones, over 80% of which occur a single time. The biggest ten clones account for approximately 12% of the sample.

This entry belongs to a study of blood T cell repertoires in COVID-19 (TCRdb year 2020). About the investigation overall: Collaborator samples came from the United States, Italy and Spain and covered acute and convalescent phases of COVID-19. The sample metadata nearly always contained a de-identified subject ID, COVID-19 status, age in years and sex. Where available, HLA class I and class II types were obtained from metadata supplied by the sample provider rather than from assay-based typing. Deeply sampled blood TCRbeta repertoires from subjects exposed to, actively infected with, or recovered from COVID-19 were included in the dataset. The repertoires were released in a freely available public database intended as a resource for research on the immune response to SARS-CoV-2. The prospective study material was composed of cDNA or gDNA derived from T cells, B-cell-depleted T cells, or PBMCs. Samples came from the ongoing ImmuneRACE study (first 160 participants) plus 1,254 subjects from 6 global collaborators. Study-wide findings and limitations: The amount of clinical and demographic metadata varied by source and participant and was provided uncurated.

Ends trimmed: V by 3 bases, J by 4 bases; bases unmatched to a gene: 7. Sequences MNHNS (CDR1) and SASEGT (CDR2) are obtained from the germline V gene. The CDR3 runs 16 amino acids, cysteine and phenylalanine included. Only CDR3 DNA remains: 48 bases, in frame from the first base. The collaborating institutions used their own protocols to collect whole blood in K2EDTA tubes. For TCRbeta analysis, collaborators shipped samples in one of three forms: frozen whole blood, isolated PBMCs, or DNA extracted from either of those sample types. This clonotype was obtained from a man aged 60 to 69 with acute or convalescent COVID-19. The sequencing input was peripheral blood. The chain uses TRBV6-1 and TRBJ2-3; 10 nucleotides in the junction match TRBD2. For the CDR3, the sequence is CASSELIGLAADTQYF. The bases read TGTGCCAGCAGTGAGTTAATTGGACTAGCGGCAGATACGCAGTATTTT.